This T cell receptor beta chain was sequenced for a study of blood T cell repertoires in COVID-19. Study at large: Some COVID-19 samples were acute and others convalescent; all came from the United States, Italy and Spain. The cDNA or gDNA used as material had been derived from T cells, B-cell-depleted T cells, or PBMCs.

The germline gives CDR1 ENHRY, CDR2 SYGVKD. The CDR3 covers 14 residues. V lost 4 bases to trimming and J lost 2 bases; unmatched junction nucleotides: 4. The table came from immunoSEQ multiplex PCR; TCRdb's copy has only in-frame clones and leaves some out. The table includes 150,000 to 200,000 clones, roughly 90% detected once. The source of this sequence is a man aged 55 to 69 with active or convalescent COVID-19. Sequences were obtained from peripheral blood. This rearrangement joins TRBV10-3 to TRBJ2-5, with 7 bases identical to TRBD2. CDR3 region: CAISGGSQQETQYF. The CDR3 DNA follows: TGTGCCATCAGTGGCGGGAGCCAACAAGAGACCCAGTACTTC.